A single sample gave rise to the 24 T cell receptor beta chains below, sequenced in a study of T cells in Graves' hyperthyroidism and ophthalmopathy. Authors of the study amplified TCR beta CDR3 regions from RNA transcripts. A first-round RT-PCR of the TCR CDR3 used the HTBI primer set. TCRdb processed the multiplex PCR reads anew with MiXCR; each CDR3 protein has one entry. The profile shows approximately 530,000 distinct CDR3 sequences, approximately 15% of them singletons. The sequenced material came from blood. The receptors derive from a young woman with Graves' hyperthyroidism.

This clonotype was seen only a few times. The V and J genes are TRBV6-1 and TRBJ2-1; either TRBD1 or TRBD2 may fit D (5 bases each). V was shortened by 1 base and J by 4 bases, with 11 bases between the two germline ends. Per germline, CDR1 MNHNS and CDR2 SASEGT. The CDR3 consists of 15 residues. CDR3: CASSEGGRTYNEQFF. The CDR3 bases are TGTGCCAGCAGTGAAGGGGGACGGACGTACAATGAGCAGTTCTTC.

The chain has TRBV6-1 and TRBJ2-7; possibly TRBD2 for D (6 bases). The CDR3 totals 19 residues. Germline V lookup: CDR1 MNHNS, CDR2 SASEGT. Deletions cut 6 bases from V and 0 bases from J, with 27 bases between. The CDR3: CASRIIAAMGGPSSYEQYF. Written as DNA, the CDR3 is TGTGCCAGCAGAATAATTGCCGCCATGGGGGGACCGAGCTCCTACGAGCAGTACTTC.

The sample holds many counts of this clonotype. V usage is TRBV12-5 and J usage is TRBJ2-7; no definite D call. Trimming shortened V by 0 bases and J by 3 bases, and 15 bases separated the two germline ends. The germline V gene encodes CDR1 LGHNT and CDR2 FRNRAP. The CDR3 consists of 16 residues. The CDR3 here is CASGLVIGRSGYEQYF. The CDR3 DNA reads as TGTGCTAGTGGTTTGGTAATAGGACGGTCTGGCTACGAGCAGTACTTC.

The rearrangement links TRBV5-6 to TRBJ1-4; D gene ambiguous. This CDR3 has 16 amino acids. From germline, CDR1 is SGHDT and CDR2 YYEEEE. Trimming removed 4 bases at V and 3 bases at J, with 16 bases between. The CDR3 region has the DNA TGTGCCAGCAGCCCGCAAAGCACACCTTCTAATGAAAAACTGTTTTTT. It translates to CASSPQSTPSNEKLFF.

The CDR3 DNA reads TGCGCCAGCAGCCAGCCTACAGGAAACAATCAGCCCCAGCATTTT. It specifies CASSQPTGNNQPQHF. The chain recombines TRBV10-2 with TRBJ1-5; a weak D match, TRBD1 (5 bases). The germline V gene has CDR1 WSHSY and CDR2 SAAADI. CDR3 size: 15 residues. Trimming left V 6 bases short and J 3 bases short, with 15 bases between.

V is TRBV4-3 and J is TRBJ1-2; D may be TRBD1 (6 bases). Germline V gives CDR1 LGHNA, CDR2 YSLEER. Between the trimmed V and J ends, which lost 3 bases and 2 bases, there was a span of 13 bases. There are 15 residues in the CDR3. This CDR3 reads CASSHLRGGNYGYTF. In nucleotides, the CDR3 is TGCGCCAGCAGCCACCTTAGGGGGGGAAACTATGGCTACACCTTC.

This clonotype was observed a few times. The rearrangement joins TRBV6-2 or TRBV6-3 to TRBJ1-5, with D unresolved. The V and J ends lost 2 bases and 7 bases respectively, with 9 bases between them. Looked up from germline, CDR1 is MNHEY and CDR2 is SVGEGT. The CDR3 has 13 residues. This chain's CDR3 is CASSYPPDQPQHF. In DNA form, the CDR3 reads TGTGCCAGCAGTTACCCCCCCGACCAGCCCCAGCATTTT.

This chain uses TRBV5-1 with TRBJ2-7; 9 bases agree with TRBD2. The J segment lost 2 bases and the V segment lost 4 bases, leaving 10 bases of the junction unmatched. This CDR3 has 16 amino acids. Germline-derived CDR1 and CDR2 are SGHRS and YFSETQ. This CDR3 reads CASSRDPSGATYEQYF. The CDR3 nucleotides read TGCGCCAGCAGCCGCGACCCTAGCGGGGCTACCTACGAGCAGTACTTC.

This clonotype occurred many times. The chain uses TRBV11-2 and TRBJ2-1; 10 bases align to TRBD2. The ends lost 1 base at V and 5 bases at J; junction bases unmatched: 5. The CDR3 is made up of 16 amino acids. The germline CDR1 and CDR2 sequences are SGHAT and FQNNGV. This chain's CDR3 is CASSLVSAGGHNEQFF. The DNA for the CDR3 is TGTGCCAGCAGCTTAGTGTCAGCGGGGGGGCACAATGAGCAGTTCTTC.

This chain uses TRBV20-1 with TRBJ2-1; D is perhaps TRBD1 (5 bases). V dropped 1 base and J dropped 0 bases, with 13 bases sitting between them. Germline CDR1 DFQATT, CDR2 SNEGSKA (reference sequence). The CDR3 sequence is 16 residues long. CDR3 amino acids: CSARGGRISSYNEQFF. CDR3 nucleotide sequence: TGCAGTGCTAGAGGGGGCAGGATAAGCTCCTACAATGAGCAGTTCTTC.

This clonotype was recorded a few times. This chain uses TRBV6-5 with TRBJ2-1, with TRBD2 matching 13 bases. The CDR3 loop spans 19 amino acids. The germline V gene encodes CDR1 MNHEY and CDR2 SVGAGI. V was pared by 0 bases and J by 0 bases, with 5 bases of the junction left unmatched. The CDR3 region is CASSYSRLAGGTSYNEQFF. DNA of the CDR3: TGTGCCAGCAGTTACTCGCGACTAGCGGGAGGAACCTCCTACAATGAGCAGTTCTTC.

There are many counts of this clonotype. The CDR3 region has the DNA TGTGCCAGCACGACAGGGCTCACTGAAGCTTTCTTT. It translates to CASTTGLTEAFF. The rearrangement links TRBV3-1 to TRBJ1-1; 7 positions agree with TRBD1. Trimming at V came to 7 bases and at J to 4 bases, leaving 3 bases not matched to a gene. CDR1 LGHDT and CDR2 YNNKEL come from the germline V gene (reference sequence). CDR3 length equals 12 residues.

This clonotype was seen at least ten times. The chain links TRBV10-3 to TRBJ1-1, with unresolved D. V was trimmed by 8 bases and J by 1 base, leaving 8 bases between them. This CDR3 has 12 residues. The V gene's germline CDR1 is ENHRY and CDR2 SYGVKD. CDR3 region: CAIEGPNTEAFF. CDR3 coding DNA: TGTGCCATCGAAGGACCGAACACTGAAGCTTTCTTT.

This clonotype was recorded many times. This chain links TRBV27 with TRBJ2-7, with D perhaps TRBD2 (7 bases). The germline CDR1 and CDR2 sequences are MNHEY and SMNVEV (reference sequence). The CDR3 contains 14 residues. Deletions cut 1 base from V and 6 bases from J, with 13 bases between. The CDR3 reads CASSLFGGRGEQYF. The DNA for the CDR3 is TGTGCCAGCAGTTTATTCGGGGGGCGAGGCGAGCAGTACTTC.

This clonotype has just a few counts. The chain carries TRBV4-3 and TRBJ2-4, with D unresolved. The V and J ends lost 0 bases and 3 bases respectively, with 12 bases between them. The CDR3 is 16 amino acids. In germline, CDR1 is LGHNA, CDR2 YSLEER. This chain's CDR3 is CASSQDRAASKNIQYF. For the CDR3, the DNA is TGCGCCAGCAGCCAAGATCGGGCAGCGAGCAAAAACATTCAGTACTTC.

Points on this clonotype: This clone may be a read error of a much larger clone one base away. This sequence joins TRBV20-1 and TRBJ2-1; 12 nucleotides agree with TRBD1. V was pared by 0 bases and J by 10 bases, with 13 bases of the junction left unmatched. The germline V gene has CDR1 DFQATT and CDR2 SNEGSKA (reference sequence). This CDR3 is 17 amino acids long. The chain's CDR3 is CSARDFSRDRGLREQFF. In DNA form, the CDR3 reads TGCAGTGCTAGAGATTTTTCTCGGGACAGGGGGCTCAGGGAGCAGTTCTTC.

This clonotype was picked up many times. The chain joins TRBV2 to TRBJ2-7; the match to TRBD2 covers 9 bases. CDR1 and CDR2 (germline): SNHLY, FYNNEI. V trimming: 5 bases; J trimming: 2 bases; junction bases outside the gene matches: 4. The CDR3 runs 14 residues. The CDR3 DNA follows: TGTGCCAGCAGTCCGACTAGCGGCACCTACGAGCAGTACTTC. Amino acids: CASSPTSGTYEQYF.

The chain carries TRBV7-3 and TRBJ2-2, with D possibly TRBD2 on 7 matching bases. The CDR3 totals 14 residues. Per germline, CDR1 SGHTA and CDR2 FQGTGA. Deletions cut 5 bases from V and 6 bases from J, with 13 bases between. CDR3 sequence reads: CASSLGGGPGELFF. The CDR3 nucleotides read TGTGCCAGCAGCCTTGGGGGGGGCCCCGGGGAGCTGTTTTTT.

The V and J genes are TRBV7-9 and TRBJ2-7, with 11 bases aligning to TRBD1. The CDR3 runs to 15 residues. Per germline, CDR1 SEHNR and CDR2 FQNEAQ (reference sequence). The trim removed 5 bases at V and 7 bases at J, leaving 10 bases unmatched. As DNA, the CDR3 is TGTGCCAGCAGCCCGGGGGGACAGGGGGTCTGGGAGCAGTACTTC. It specifies CASSPGGQGVWEQYF.

The chain combines TRBV6-5 with TRBJ1-2; tentatively, D is TRBD1 (5 bases). Germline-derived CDR1 and CDR2 are MNHEY and SVGAGI. The V end lost 0 bases, the J end lost 0 bases, and 8 bases lay between the germline ends. The CDR3 consists of 15 residues. This chain's CDR3 is CASSYSGRSNYGYTF. The CDR3 DNA follows: TGTGCCAGCAGTTACTCGGGGCGGTCTAACTATGGCTACACCTTC.

The chain recombines TRBV18 with TRBJ2-1; TRBD2 matches at 9 bases. Trimming cost V 5 bases and J 0 bases; bases outside gene matches: 8. Germline V gene sequence: CDR1 KGHSH, CDR2 LQKENI. CDR3 length equals 17 residues. CDR3 coding DNA: TGTGCCAGCTCAACACTAGCGGGTGGAAGCTCCTACAATGAGCAGTTCTTC. It translates to CASSTLAGGSSYNEQFF.

The table lists this clonotype with a few counts. The J gene is TRBJ2-2, the V gene TRBV24-1; 11 bases line up with TRBD1. CDR1 and CDR2 from the germline V gene are KGHDR and SFDVKD. The trim removed 1 base at V and 5 bases at J, leaving 8 bases unmatched. This CDR3 has 18 amino acids. The CDR3 sequence is CATSDFGTGGIKTGELFF. The CDR3 DNA follows: TGTGCCACCAGTGATTTCGGGACAGGGGGTATCAAGACCGGGGAGCTGTTTTTT.

The chain carries TRBV6-5 and TRBJ2-6; D is perhaps TRBD1 (6 bases). The germline V gene encodes CDR1 MNHEY and CDR2 SVGAGI. The CDR3 extends over 20 amino acids. With 0 bases removed from V and 2 bases from J, the gap between germline ends came to 20 bases. CDR3 bases: TGTGCCAGCAGTTACTCGGGGCCCAGGGGCCCCCTCGCTGGGGCCAACGTCCTGACTTTC. As protein: CASSYSGPRGPLAGANVLTF.

This clonotype showed up just a few times. The V call is TRBV9, the J call TRBJ1-5, with a tentative D call TRBD1 (5 bases). Germline lookup yields CDR1 SGDLS and CDR2 YYNGEE. The CDR3 runs 14 residues. With 4 bases removed from V and 7 bases from J, the gap between germline ends came to 15 bases. The CDR3 bases are TGTGCCAGCAGCCCCGGGGCTTACAACCAGCCCCAGCATTTT. It codes for CASSPGAYNQPQHF.